This T cell receptor beta chain originates from a study of read filtering for tumor transcriptome and immune sequencing. For the study at large: Revised staging placed under ten patients in R-ISS I, about 16 in II, six or seven in III.

Regarding this clonotype: A junction boundary mismatches the germline segment, possibly from a read error.

Molecular barcoded adaptors covering alpha/delta and beta/gamma chains were used on approximately 440 ng RNA. In TCRdb, the reads were re-called with MiXCR into one record per CDR3 protein. Seen here are some 120,000 distinct CDR3 sequences, 10% to 15% observed once, and the top ten hold around 10%. Germline CDR1 reads LGHDT; CDR2 reads YNNKEL (reference sequence). The length of the CDR3 is 15 residues. The TCR sequence derives from a donor at least 40 years old with multiple myeloma. The genes are TRBV3-1 and TRBJ1-2, with D possibly TRBD1 on 5 matching bases. The specimen was a population of CD138-negative cells sorted from bone marrow. For the CDR3, the DNA is TGTGCCACCAGCCAAGGGCCGCCAGGGCCCAATGGCTACACCTTC. Its translation is CATSQGPPGPNGYTF. The whole variable domain, filled in from reference TRBV3-1 and TRBJ1-2, reads DTAVSQTPKYLVTQMGNDKSIKCEQNLGHDTMYWYKQDSKKFLKIMFSYNNKELIINETVPNRFSPKSPDKAHLNLHINSLELGDSAVYFCATSQGPPGPNGYTFGSGTRLTVV.